These 19 T cell receptor beta chains were sequenced from one sample in a study of chemoradiotherapy in HPV16-positive cancers. The data were produced by immunoSEQ multiplex PCR, yet TCRdb's version contains in-frame clones alone and is incomplete. The sample lists roughly 1,200 clones; 85% to 90% were seen once. The sequencing used tumor tissue, collected from a patient who underwent chemoradiotherapy. These receptors originate from a human donor with HPV-associated anogenital cancer.

This chain links TRBV6-6 with TRBJ1-5; D perhaps matches TRBD1 (5 bases). Germline lookup yields CDR1 MNHNY and CDR2 SVGAGI (reference sequence). CDR3 length: 14 amino acids. The V end was cut by 7 bases, the J end by 5 bases, with 15 bases between. Here the CDR3 reads CASTSGGEYQPQHF. CDR3 in DNA: TGTGCCAGCACCTCGGGAGGGGAATATCAGCCCCAGCATTTT.

The genes are TRBV27 and TRBJ1-4; the D gene is possibly TRBD1 (6 bases). This CDR3 region has 14 residues. The germline V gene has CDR1 MNHEY and CDR2 SMNVEV (reference sequence). V lost 6 bases and J 5 bases, leaving 13 bases between the germline ends. CDR3 nucleotide sequence: TGTGCCAGCAGACCTACAGGGAGGAATGAAAAACTGTTTTTT. Translating gives CASRPTGRNEKLFF.

The chain recombines TRBV6-1 with TRBJ2-2; 7 nucleotides align to TRBD2. Trimming cost V 5 bases and J 4 bases; bases outside gene matches: 7. This CDR3 is 15 amino acids long. Germline CDR1 is MNHNS and CDR2 is SASEGT. The CDR3 DNA reads as TGTGCCAGCAGTCGGACTAGTTGGGGCACCGGGGAGCTGTTTTTT. It is translated as CASSRTSWGTGELFF.

The chain employs TRBV20-1 and TRBJ2-7; D remains ambiguous. The CDR3 is made up of 11 amino acids. V was pared by 5 bases and J by 7 bases, with 12 bases between. Germline V gene sequence: CDR1 DFQATT, CDR2 SNEGSKA (reference sequence). DNA for the CDR3: TGCAGTGCTGGGAACCCATGGGAGCAGTACTTC. This encodes CSAGNPWEQYF.

CDR3 in amino acids: CASSYYGSPTYEQYF. The CDR3 coding sequence is TGTGCCAGCAGTTACTACGGCAGCCCTACCTACGAGCAGTACTTC. The rearrangement links TRBV6-5 to TRBJ2-7; no clear D gene. Trimming stripped 1 base from V and 2 bases from J, with 12 bases between. In germline, CDR1 is MNHEY, CDR2 SVGAGI. The CDR3 totals 15 residues.

This clone has just one count. This chain connects TRBV4-1 to TRBJ1-3, with no clear D. Germline V lookup: CDR1 MGHRA, CDR2 YSYEKL. V was pared by 0 bases and J by 2 bases, with 14 bases between. This CDR3 spans 17 amino acids. The CDR3 sequence is CASSQEFTRETGNTIYF. CDR3 bases: TGCGCCAGCAGCCAAGAGTTTACAAGGGAGACTGGAAACACCATATATTTT.

This clone appeared a single time. The chain has TRBV11-2 and TRBJ2-2; 9 bases match TRBD2. The CDR3 spans 16 residues. V was pared by 5 bases and J by 3 bases, with 7 bases of the junction left unmatched. Looked up from germline, CDR1 is SGHAT and CDR2 is FQNNGV. The CDR3 bases are TGTGCCAGCAGCATTTATAGCGGGGGTGACACCGGGGAGCTGTTTTTT. This sequence encodes CASSIYSGGDTGELFF.

The chain uses TRBV7-9 and TRBJ2-2; D is unclear. The CDR3 covers 14 residues. Trimming cost V 3 bases and J 6 bases, with 11 bases left between them. Germline V CDR1 and CDR2: SEHNR, FQNEAQ (reference sequence). The CDR3 DNA is TGTGCCAGCAGCTTTAATAGTAGATCCGGGGAGCTGTTTTTT. Protein: CASSFNSRSGELFF.

This chain links TRBV4-2 with TRBJ2-5, with D perhaps given as TRBD1 or TRBD2 (6 bases each). The germline V gene encodes CDR1 LGHNA and CDR2 YNFKEQ. The CDR3 consists of 20 residues. Between the trimmed V and J ends, which lost 0 bases and 1 base, there was a span of 24 bases. The CDR3 nucleotides are TGTGCCAGCAGCCAAGAGCGGTTGAGCAGGGGAGGTTTGGGCCAAGAGACCCAGTACTTC. Translated, it gives CASSQERLSRGGLGQETQYF.

This chain links TRBV28 with TRBJ2-7, with 9 bases identical to TRBD1. The trim removed 6 bases at V and 0 bases at J, leaving 3 bases unmatched. Germline CDR1 and CDR2: MDHEN and SYDVKM. The CDR3 loop spans 14 amino acids. CDR3 region: CASRGTGTSYEQYF. Written as DNA, the CDR3 is TGTGCCAGCAGGGGGACAGGGACCTCCTACGAGCAGTACTTC.

This rearrangement joins TRBV2 to TRBJ1-4, with D possibly being TRBD1 (5 bases). This CDR3 has 13 residues. Germline V gene data show CDR1 as SNHLY and CDR2 as FYNNEI. Deletions cut 6 bases from V and 10 bases from J, with 15 bases between. The CDR3 DNA follows: TGTGCCAGCAGACCCGGGGACCGAGGAAAACTGTTTTTT. It encodes CASRPGDRGKLFF.

This clone showed up just once. V and J are TRBV4-3 and TRBJ2-5, with TRBD2 matching 11 bases. The CDR3 loop spans 16 amino acids. From germline, CDR1 is LGHNA and CDR2 YSLEER. The trim removed 4 bases at V and 3 bases at J, leaving 7 bases unmatched. The CDR3 nucleotides read TGCGCCAGCAGCCCACGCGGGACTAGCGGAGAAGAGACCCAGTACTTC. Its protein product is CASSPRGTSGEETQYF.

This clone was detected only a few times. V usage is TRBV5-1 and J usage is TRBJ2-2; no definite D call. The V end was cut by 10 bases, the J end by 0 bases, with 13 bases between. The CDR3 is 14 residues long. Germline values: CDR1 SGHRS, CDR2 YFSETQ. The CDR3 is CASTSSSNTGELFF. The DNA of the CDR3 is TGCGCCTCCACCAGTAGCTCGAACACCGGGGAGCTGTTTTTT.

The chain combines TRBV4-2 with TRBJ2-7, with 10 positions matching TRBD2. The CDR3 is made up of 15 amino acids. In germline, CDR1 is LGHNA, CDR2 YNFKEQ. The ends lost 4 bases at V and 1 base at J; junction bases unmatched: 4. The CDR3 here is CASSPGLADSYEQYF. CDR3 nucleotide sequence: TGTGCCAGCAGCCCTGGACTAGCGGATTCCTACGAGCAGTACTTC.

The V and J genes are TRBV5-1 and TRBJ2-3; D may be TRBD1 (6 bases). CDR3 length: 17 residues. The ends were cut back, 4 bases at V and 0 bases at J, with 18 bases in the middle. Germline V CDR1 and CDR2: SGHRS, YFSETQ. The CDR3 nucleotides read TGCGCCAGCAGCCCCGCCGGGACATTGTTTAGCACAGATACGCAGTATTTT. As protein: CASSPAGTLFSTDTQYF.

This chain uses TRBV19 with TRBJ1-2; D remains ambiguous. The CDR3 is 13 amino acids. In germline, CDR1 is LNHDA, CDR2 SQIVND (reference sequence). Trimming stripped 7 bases from V and 4 bases from J, with 13 bases between. The CDR3 sequence is CASNSQTAYGYTF. Written as DNA, the CDR3 is TGTGCCAGTAATTCACAGACTGCCTATGGCTACACCTTC.

The V gene is TRBV10-2, the J gene TRBJ1-5; D unclear. The V and J ends lost 0 bases and 4 bases respectively, with 7 bases between them. The germline CDR1 and CDR2 sequences are WSHSY and SAAADI. CDR3 length equals 14 residues. The CDR3 is CASSESHWNQPQHF. The CDR3 nucleotides read TGCGCCAGCAGTGAGTCTCATTGGAATCAGCCCCAGCATTTT.

This rearrangement joins TRBV15 to TRBJ2-5; D perhaps matches TRBD1 (5 bases). The CDR3 runs to 17 residues. Germline CDR1 reads LNHNV; CDR2 reads YYDKDF (reference sequence). The ends were cut back, 0 bases at V and 7 bases at J, with 21 bases in the middle. CDR3 sequence reads: CATSRDRYPTAKGTQYF. The DNA for the CDR3 is TGTGCCACCAGCAGAGATCGGTACCCGACAGCGAAAGGGACCCAGTACTTC.

This clone was seen a few times. The rearrangement joins TRBV23-1 to TRBJ1-3, with 10 bases fitting TRBD1. Being an ORF, TRBV23-1 has a function that is uncertain. J gave up 0 bases and V 3 bases, and 11 bases lay outside the gene matches. This CDR3 has 19 amino acids. CDR3 region: CASSQNVPGQGSSGNTIYF. The CDR3 nucleotides are TGCGCCAGCAGTCAGAATGTCCCGGGACAGGGGTCCTCTGGAAACACCATATATTTT.